This T cell receptor beta chain was captured in a study of T cell repertoires in cytomegalovirus infection. Study overall: Indications came from public TCR beta signatures; they pointed to CMV infection and to a matching HLA type. The study, taken as a whole, reports: CMV-specific HLA-C-restricted TCR beta clonotypes dominated the ex vivo response. Pooled public TCR beta family frequency picked out CMV carriers with the relevant HLA.

This clonotype was seen ten or more times. No antigen is known for it. The CDR3 extends over 15 amino acids. The V and J ends lost 3 bases and 3 bases, in that order; junction bases with no gene match: 5. Looked up from germline, CDR1 is SEHNR and CDR2 is FQNEAQ (reference sequence). TCRdb ran MiXCR on the reads and lists one entry per CDR3 protein. The table has 300,000 or so distinct CDR3 sequences, roughly 9.3% seen once. V usage is TRBV7-9 and J usage is TRBJ2-5; 9 positions agree with TRBD1. The receptor's source is a human donor in good health (CMV status not recorded). Some clones in this sample may be carry-over from other donors' samples. What was sequenced was PBMCs. The CDR3 region has the DNA TGTGCCAGCAGCTTGGCGACAGGGGGAAAAGAGACCCAGTACTTC. Amino acids: CASSLATGGKETQYF.